These T cell receptor beta chains were read from a single sample in a study of shared clonotypes between healthy human individuals. Libraries were prepared by immunoSEQ multiplex PCR; TCRdb keeps only in-frame clonotypes and omits some of them. Counted here are roughly 650,000 clones, more than 95% occurring once; the ten biggest clones make up 0.057%. Material: naive CD4+ T cells sorted from blood. The receptor set was obtained from a woman aged 25 to 39 in good health. Both conserved end residues are part of each CDR3. Fields, in order: clone size, J gene, V gene, CDR3 protein. Clone size is given for some rows only: seen once, a few or many times, or a class if the clone is expanded.

abundance: NA; j_gene: TRBJ2-1; v_gene: TRBV29-1; CDR3aa: CSTRGGSSYNEQFF
abundance: NA; j_gene: TRBJ1-1; v_gene: TRBV18; CDR3aa: CASSPPFAGMNTEAFF
abundance: NA; j_gene: TRBJ1-3; v_gene: TRBV7-9; CDR3aa: CASSRRPDRGLWKTIYF
abundance: NA; j_gene: TRBJ1-5; v_gene: TRBV28; CDR3aa: CASTYPGENQPQHF
abundance: once; j_gene: TRBJ2-7; v_gene: TRBV11-1; CDR3aa: CASSLALASSYYEQYF
abundance: NA; j_gene: TRBJ1-2; v_gene: TRBV5-6; CDR3aa: CASSYDRNYGYTF
abundance: NA; j_gene: TRBJ2-7; v_gene: TRBV15; CDR3aa: CATSRARAGDEQYF
abundance: NA; j_gene: TRBJ2-3; v_gene: TRBV6-1; CDR3aa: CASRHTGAGADTQYF
abundance: NA; j_gene: TRBJ1-5; v_gene: TRBV10-3; CDR3aa: CAISGGQGTQPQHF
abundance: NA; j_gene: TRBJ2-1; v_gene: TRBV6-5; CDR3aa: CASSQGVSHNEQFF
abundance: NA; j_gene: TRBJ1-5; v_gene: TRBV7-6; CDR3aa: CASSLSRDISPSRQPQHF
abundance: NA; j_gene: TRBJ1-2; v_gene: TRBV25-1; CDR3aa: CATLSGLGYTF
abundance: once; j_gene: TRBJ2-5; v_gene: TRBV7-9; CDR3aa: CASSLGAGEETQYF
abundance: once; j_gene: TRBJ2-1; v_gene: TRBV5-1; CDR3aa: CASSRTFNEQFF
abundance: NA; j_gene: TRBJ2-2; v_gene: TRBV7-6; CDR3aa: CASSLTGGDTGELFF
abundance: NA; j_gene: TRBJ1-1; v_gene: TRBV28; CDR3aa: CASTPDRGFRAFF
abundance: NA; j_gene: TRBJ2-7; v_gene: TRBV10-3; CDR3aa: CAITRRGPDSYEQYF
abundance: NA; j_gene: TRBJ2-5; v_gene: TRBV2; CDR3aa: CASSEGTVQETQYF
abundance: NA; j_gene: TRBJ2-2; v_gene: TRBV5-4; CDR3aa: CASSLFDRDTGELFF
abundance: NA; j_gene: TRBJ2-1; v_gene: TRBV7-9; CDR3aa: CASSPGLAGGEQFF